The 32 T cell receptor beta chains below were found in one sample sequenced in a study of T cells in Graves' hyperthyroidism and ophthalmopathy. Regions amplified from RNA transcripts were the TCR beta CDR3 regions. HTBI primers were the set used in a first-round RT-PCR of the TCR CDR3. TCRdb re-derived calls from the multiplex PCR reads in MiXCR, one entry per CDR3 protein. The sample holds around 250,000 distinct CDR3 sequences, more than 12% seen once. Sequencing input: blood. The receptors shown here come from a woman between 35 and 50 years old with Graves' hyperthyroidism that later progressed to Graves' ophthalmopathy.

There are many counts of this clonotype. The V gene is TRBV2, the J gene TRBJ2-1; D possibly corresponds to TRBD2 (5 bases). Deletions cut 5 bases from V and 6 bases from J, with 8 bases between. This CDR3 spans 12 amino acids. Germline V gene data show CDR1 as SNHLY and CDR2 as FYNNEI. The CDR3 DNA reads as TGTGCCAGCAGTAAGGAGGTCAATGAGCAGTTCTTC. Its translation: CASSKEVNEQFF.

This clonotype was seen ten or more times. The rearrangement joins TRBV5-1 to TRBJ2-5, with D possibly TRBD1 on 5 matching bases. V was shortened by 2 bases and J by 3 bases, with 11 bases between the two germline ends. This CDR3 is 14 amino acids long. Germline CDR1 reads SGHRS; CDR2 reads YFSETQ. This CDR3 reads CASSFSTAKETQYF. CDR3 coding DNA: TGCGCCAGCAGCTTCTCGACAGCAAAAGAGACCCAGTACTTC.

The chain couples TRBV19 to TRBJ2-5; D not resolved. This CDR3 is built from 14 residues. Trimming took off 5 bases at V and 2 bases at J, with 12 bases between the two ends. In germline, CDR1 is LNHDA, CDR2 SQIVND (reference sequence). The CDR3 nucleotides read TGTGCCAGTAGTCTGCGTCGCCAACAAGAGACCCAGTACTTC. This translates into CASSLRRQQETQYF.

Many counts were recorded for this clonotype. The DNA of the CDR3 is TGTGCCAGCAGCCAGACAGGGTTTAGGTACGAGCAGTACTTC. Its protein is CASSQTGFRYEQYF. The chain has TRBV7-8 and TRBJ2-7; TRBD1 agrees at 7 bases. Per the germline V gene, CDR1 is SGHVS and CDR2 is FQNEAQ. Trimming took 5 bases from V and 4 from J; bases not matched to a gene: 8. The CDR3 runs to 14 residues.

This clonotype was seen at least ten times. The rearrangement links TRBV27 to TRBJ1-1, with D possibly being TRBD1 (5 bases). Trimming removed 3 bases from V and 3 bases from J, with 14 bases in between. The CDR3 extends over 15 amino acids. Germline values: CDR1 MNHEY, CDR2 SMNVEV (reference sequence). The CDR3 is CASSLSGGGDTEAFF. CDR3 DNA: TGTGCCAGCAGTTTGTCGGGGGGGGGAGACACTGAAGCTTTCTTT.

This clonotype was seen at least ten times. CDR3 in amino acids: CASSTLGRGAYNEQFF. Here the CDR3 DNA reads TGTGCCAGCAGCACATTAGGGAGGGGCGCCTACAATGAGCAGTTCTTC. The chain joins TRBV6-1 to TRBJ2-1; 7 bases fit TRBD2. Germline values: CDR1 MNHNS, CDR2 SASEGT. The junction had 10 bases not matched to a gene; V was cut back by 6 bases and J by 2 bases. The CDR3 contains 16 residues.

The gene calls are TRBV25-1 and TRBJ2-7; TRBD2 is a possible D gene (5 bases). Trimming left V 2 bases short and J 1 base short, with 18 bases between. The length of the CDR3 is 17 residues. The germline gives CDR1 MGHDK, CDR2 SYGVNS. The CDR3 DNA reads as TGTGCCAGCAGTGAAGCCGCGAGGGTTCGAGCGTCCTACGAGCAGTACTTC. Translation: CASSEAARVRASYEQYF.

This clonotype was counted at least ten times. The CDR3 loop reads CASSFRVNGANVLTF. In DNA form, the CDR3 reads TGTGCCAGCAGTTTCCGGGTGAATGGGGCCAACGTCCTGACTTTC. The V and J genes are TRBV28 and TRBJ2-6; D is ambiguous. V was shortened by 3 bases and J by 3 bases, with 9 bases between the two germline ends. CDR3 length equals 15 residues. Germline V lookup: CDR1 MDHEN, CDR2 SYDVKM.

This clonotype showed up many times. The chain combines TRBV28 with TRBJ1-2; D is uncertain. The V end lost 8 bases, the J end lost 3 bases, and 4 bases lay between the germline ends. Germline lookup yields CDR1 MDHEN and CDR2 SYDVKM. The CDR3 extends over 10 amino acids. As DNA, the CDR3 is TGTGCCAGCTCGTACTATGGCTACACCTTC. Translation gives CASSYYGYTF.

This clonotype was observed at least ten times. The chain uses TRBV12-3 or TRBV12-4 and TRBJ2-5; 10 positions match TRBD2. CDR3 size: 17 residues. Germline trimming cut 3 bases from V and 4 bases from J; bases unmatched to any gene: 11. As DNA, the CDR3 is TGTGCCAGCAGTTTTAGTAAGCTAGCGGGAGTCGCAGAGACCCAGTACTTC. This translates into CASSFSKLAGVAETQYF.

This clonotype was found many times. The V call is TRBV2, the J call TRBJ2-3; 8 bases are shared with TRBD2. The CDR3 extends over 15 amino acids. The junction had 10 bases not matched to a gene; V was cut back by 6 bases and J by 5 bases. Germline V gene sequence: CDR1 SNHLY, CDR2 FYNNEI. CDR3 sequence: CASRRTAGDIDTQYF. DNA for the CDR3: TGTGCCAGCAGGAGGACAGCGGGAGACATAGATACGCAGTATTTT.

This clonotype was detected many times. V usage is TRBV20-1 and J usage is TRBJ2-5, with D possibly matching TRBD1 (6 bases). Germline-derived CDR1 and CDR2 are DFQATT and SNEGSKA (reference sequence). The V gene lost 5 bases and the J gene lost 1 base, with 17 bases spanning the gap. The CDR3 runs 15 residues. The CDR3 here is CSAPPGRGVQETQYF. The CDR3 DNA sequence: TGCAGTGCTCCCCCGGGCAGGGGCGTCCAAGAGACCCAGTACTTC.

This clonotype was counted many times. The gene calls are TRBV4-1 and TRBJ1-2; 7 bases agree with TRBD1. Germline V gene lookup returns CDR1 MGHRA and CDR2 YSYEKL. The CDR3 spans 17 residues. The V and J ends lost 4 bases and 8 bases, in that order; junction bases with no gene match: 19. The CDR3 DNA is TGCGCCAGCAGCCCGGGCCAAGGGGGCTTTATTTCGAAAGGCTACACCTTC. Translated: CASSPGQGGFISKGYTF.

This chain joins TRBV11-2 and TRBJ1-1; D remains ambiguous. V gave up 1 base and J gave up 5 bases, with 11 bases separating them. CDR3 size: 14 residues. Germline V gene data show CDR1 as SGHAT and CDR2 as FQNNGV. CDR3 nucleotide sequence: TGTGCCAGCAGCTTAGCTGCGGGAGGGACTGAAGCTTTCTTT. Encoded protein: CASSLAAGGTEAFF.

This clonotype was recorded a few times. The chain uses TRBV4-1 and TRBJ2-7; the match to TRBD2 covers 8 bases. Germline V gene data show CDR1 as MGHRA and CDR2 as YSYEKL. The V and J ends lost 0 bases and 4 bases, in that order; junction bases with no gene match: 11. This CDR3 spans 17 amino acids. This chain's CDR3 is CASSQERRPSGLYEQYF. In nucleotides, the CDR3 is TGCGCCAGCAGCCAAGAGAGGAGGCCTAGCGGGTTATACGAGCAGTACTTC.

This clonotype was recorded many times. This chain joins TRBV6-1 and TRBJ2-3; TRBD2 matches 7 bases. Germline V gives CDR1 MNHNS, CDR2 SASEGT. V trimming: 2 bases; J trimming: 0 bases; junction bases outside the gene matches: 5. The CDR3 extends over 16 amino acids. The chain's CDR3 is CASSEKRGTSTDTQYF. CDR3 sequence (DNA): TGTGCCAGCAGTGAAAAGCGGGGAACGAGCACAGATACGCAGTATTTT.

The chain uses TRBV12-3 or TRBV12-4 and TRBJ1-1; tentative D call: TRBD1 (5 bases). Trimming pared 3 bases from V and 4 bases from J, leaving 12 bases between. The CDR3 spans 14 residues. CDR3 amino acids: CASSFWQGSTEAFF. The CDR3 DNA sequence: TGTGCCAGCAGTTTTTGGCAGGGAAGCACTGAAGCTTTCTTT.

This clonotype occurred many times. The chain combines TRBV11-2 with TRBJ2-1; 8 bases are shared with TRBD2. V gave up 0 bases and J gave up 1 base; unmatched junction bases: 5. The CDR3 runs to 17 residues. Germline loops: CDR1 SGHAT, CDR2 FQNNGV. The CDR3 DNA reads TGTGCCAGCAGCTTAGAAGGAGCGGGAGCGTCCTACAATGAGCAGTTCTTC. This translates into CASSLEGAGASYNEQFF.

This clonotype has ten or more counts. This chain uses TRBV28 with TRBJ2-4, with 8 bases that match TRBD2. The CDR3 is 12 residues long. Germline loops: CDR1 MDHEN, CDR2 SYDVKM. After removal of 8 bases from V and 8 bases from J, the junction contained 5 bases not matched to a gene. The CDR3 protein is CASRGGLDIQYF. The CDR3 nucleotides read TGTGCCAGCCGGGGGGGATTGGACATTCAGTACTTC.

This clonotype was picked up many times. This chain links TRBV14 with TRBJ2-5; TRBD2 aligns across 14 bases. This CDR3 comprises 14 residues. V shed 4 bases and J 7 bases; nucleotides not matched to a gene: 2. CDR1 is SGHDN and CDR2 is FVKESK in the germline V gene. CDR3 region: CASSPGLAGATQYF. The DNA for the CDR3 is TGTGCCAGCAGCCCGGGACTAGCGGGAGCGACCCAGTACTTC.

Ten or more counts support this clonotype. This CDR3 is CASTRQGFNEKLFF. Written as DNA, the CDR3 is TGTGCCAGTACCCGACAGGGGTTTAATGAAAAACTGTTTTTT. The J gene is TRBJ1-4, the V gene TRBV19; the match to TRBD1 covers 8 bases. V trimming: 7 bases; J trimming: 4 bases; junction bases outside the gene matches: 5. Germline V gene lookup returns CDR1 LNHDA and CDR2 SQIVND (reference sequence). The CDR3 has 14 amino acids.

This clonotype was seen repeatedly, ten times or more. The J gene is TRBJ2-5, the V gene TRBV10-2, with D tentatively TRBD1 (6 bases). The CDR3 sequence is 15 residues long. V gave up 2 bases and J gave up 4 bases, with 14 bases separating them. From germline, CDR1 is WSHSY and CDR2 SAAADI. The CDR3 here is CASSEPTGSRETQYF. The CDR3 DNA sequence: TGCGCCAGCAGTGAGCCGACAGGCTCGAGAGAGACCCAGTACTTC.

This clonotype was seen repeatedly, ten times or more. J is TRBJ2-7 and V is TRBV12-3 or TRBV12-4; 7 nucleotides line up with TRBD1. With 3 bases clipped from V and 5 bases from J, the junction kept 16 bases outside the gene matches. This CDR3 comprises 17 residues. CDR3 in amino acids: CASSFVPTGTTKDEQYF. The CDR3 coding sequence is TGTGCCAGCAGTTTTGTCCCGACAGGGACCACCAAAGACGAGCAGTACTTC.

This clonotype showed up just a few times. The chain is built from TRBV20-1 and TRBJ1-1; D remains unclear. The germline V gene encodes CDR1 DFQATT and CDR2 SNEGSKA (reference sequence). The ends were cut back, 3 bases at V and 5 bases at J, with 10 bases in the middle. The CDR3 is 12 amino acids. The CDR3 protein is CSARGFGTEAFF. The CDR3, as DNA: TGCAGTGCTAGGGGGTTCGGAACTGAAGCTTTCTTT.

This clonotype was recorded a few times. The chain is built from TRBV14 and TRBJ2-1; no clear D. V lost 2 bases and J lost 12, with 14 bases in between. In germline, CDR1 is SGHDN, CDR2 FVKESK. The CDR3 is 13 residues long. The CDR3 bases are TGTGCCAGCAGCCAAAACCCTTCTGGACGGCAGTTCTTC. Translating it yields CASSQNPSGRQFF. The full variable domain, its missing parts supplied by reference TRBV14 and TRBJ2-1, is EAGVTQFPSHSVIEKGQTVTLRCDPISGHDNLYWYRRVMGKEIKFLLHFVKESKQDESGMPNNRFLAERTGGTYSTLKVQPAELEDSGVYFCASSQNPSGRQFFGPGTRLTVL.

This clonotype was counted ten times or more. The chain is built from TRBV28 and TRBJ2-5; 9 bases are a match to TRBD1. Trimming cost V 3 bases and J 4 bases; bases outside gene matches: 3. The germline V gene encodes CDR1 MDHEN and CDR2 SYDVKM. CDR3 size: 14 residues. The CDR3 sequence: CASSFKDRGETQYF. CDR3 DNA sequence: TGTGCCAGCAGTTTCAAGGACAGGGGAGAGACCCAGTACTTC.

This clonotype was found many times. V and J are TRBV12-3 or TRBV12-4 and TRBJ1-4; D may be TRBD1 (6 bases). Trimming pared 5 bases from V and 8 bases from J, leaving 18 bases between. The CDR3 runs to 15 residues. The CDR3 is CASSPGGSYKEKLFF. DNA of the CDR3: TGTGCCAGCAGTCCCGGGGGCAGTTATAAGGAAAAACTGTTTTTT.

This clonotype was found a few times. V and J are TRBV11-1 and TRBJ2-4, with D possibly being TRBD1 (6 bases). The CDR3 has 15 residues. With 4 bases removed from V and 3 bases from J, the gap between germline ends came to 13 bases. Looked up from germline, CDR1 is SGHAT and CDR2 is FQDESV (reference sequence). Here the CDR3 reads CASSSNRDIKNIQYF. The CDR3 DNA reads as TGTGCCAGCAGCTCTAATAGGGACATCAAAAACATTCAGTACTTC.

This clonotype has at least ten counts. V is TRBV5-5 and J is TRBJ2-7; 10 bases agree with TRBD1. From germline, CDR1 is SGHKS and CDR2 YYEKEE (reference sequence). This CDR3 comprises 15 residues. Trimming removed 2 bases from V and 1 base from J; junction bases left unmatched: 3. CDR3 DNA: TGTGCCAGCAGCTTCGGGACAGGGGAGTCCTACGAGCAGTACTTC. It codes for CASSFGTGESYEQYF.

In its sample, this clonotype was seen once. The gene calls are TRBV2 and TRBJ1-6; 7 nucleotides line up with TRBD1. This CDR3 region has 14 residues. Germline-derived CDR1 and CDR2 are SNHLY and FYNNEI. V shed 7 bases, J shed 7 bases, and the junction held 7 bases outside the gene matches. This CDR3 is CASTLTGNNSPLHF. The CDR3 DNA sequence: TGTGCCAGCACCTTGACAGGGAACAATTCACCCCTCCACTTT.

This clonotype was recorded at least ten times. The chain couples TRBV2 to TRBJ2-1, with a tentative D call TRBD1 (6 bases). The CDR3 has 15 residues. The V gene's germline CDR1 is SNHLY and CDR2 FYNNEI. Trimming left V 3 bases short and J 9 bases short, with 18 bases between. In DNA form, the CDR3 reads TGTGCCAGCAGTGAGTTCCGGACAGAGGTTAGTGAGCAGTTCTTC. Encoded protein: CASSEFRTEVSEQFF.

In its sample, this clonotype was seen many times. J is TRBJ2-1 and V is TRBV5-6; 13 bases align to TRBD2. The V gene end was trimmed by 5 bases and the J gene end by 8 bases; junction bases not matched to a gene: 4. CDR3 length: 14 amino acids. Germline V gene sequence: CDR1 SGHDT, CDR2 YYEEEE. The CDR3 loop is CASSWTSGSHEQFF. CDR3 in DNA: TGTGCCAGCAGTTGGACTAGCGGGAGCCATGAGCAGTTCTTC.